These 29 T cell receptor beta chains were sequenced from one sample in a study of beta chain features in type 1 diabetes. As every portion of the isolated RNA was reverse transcribed, the sequencing read expressed TCRB transcripts. Profiling relied on immunoSEQ multiplex PCR, and the TCRdb table lists in-frame clones only, not all of them. Of a few hundred thousand clones listed, about 15% are singletons. Sequencing input: naive CD4+ T cells from blood. The receptors shown here come from a woman under 30 in good health.

Only a few counts were recorded for this clone. The chain employs TRBV29-1 and TRBJ1-1; D ambiguous. This CDR3 region has 11 residues. Looked up from germline, CDR1 is SQVTM and CDR2 is ANQGSEA. V was shortened by 3 bases and J by 8 bases, with 10 bases between the two germline ends. Here the CDR3 DNA reads TGCAGCGTTGAGTCGACAAGCGAAGCTTTCTTT. It codes for CSVESTSEAFF.

In its sample, this clone was seen once. V usage is TRBV4-3 and J usage is TRBJ1-1, with TRBD1 matching 9 bases. Germline V gene data show CDR1 as LGHNA and CDR2 as YSLEER. This CDR3 region has 15 residues. Trimming at V came to 0 bases and at J to 5 bases, leaving 4 bases not matched to a gene. CDR3 amino acids: CASSQDTGGRTEAFF. The CDR3 DNA reads TGCGCCAGCAGCCAAGATACAGGGGGCAGAACTGAAGCTTTCTTT.

This chain uses TRBV15 with TRBJ2-2, with 9 bases matching TRBD1. V lost 4 bases, J lost 6 bases, and 18 bases stayed unmatched. This CDR3 contains 19 residues. Germline CDR1 reads LNHNV; CDR2 reads YYDKDF (reference sequence). This chain's CDR3 is CATSTGRDRVPLGAGELFF. CDR3 sequence (DNA): TGTGCCACCAGCACAGGACGGGACAGGGTTCCATTAGGGGCCGGGGAGCTGTTTTTT.

This chain uses TRBV5-1 with TRBJ1-2; D may be TRBD1 (5 bases). Germline values: CDR1 SGHRS, CDR2 YFSETQ. The CDR3 runs 14 residues. With 0 bases removed from V and 6 bases from J, the gap between germline ends came to 12 bases. The CDR3 region is CASSLVQGGDGYTF. Here the CDR3 DNA reads TGCGCCAGCAGCTTGGTCCAGGGAGGGGATGGCTACACCTTC. The full variable domain, rest sourced from reference TRBV5-1 and TRBJ1-2, is KAGVTQTPRYLIKTRGQQVTLSCSPISGHRSVSWYQQTPGQGLQFLFEYFSETQRNKGNFPGRFSGRQFSNSRSEMNVSTLELGDSALYLCASSLVQGGDGYTFGSGTRLTVV.

This clone was observed a few times. J is TRBJ2-2 and V is TRBV6-5, with TRBD1 matching over 10 bases. The germline CDR1 and CDR2 sequences are MNHEY and SVGAGI. The CDR3 spans 15 residues. The J segment lost 4 bases and the V segment lost 5 bases, leaving 4 bases of the junction unmatched. The CDR3 region has the DNA TGTGCCAGCAGTCGGGACAGGGGTATCACCGGGGAGCTGTTTTTT. This translates into CASSRDRGITGELFF.

The chain has TRBV9 and TRBJ1-4, with D perhaps TRBD1 (5 bases). The V and J ends lost 0 bases and 2 bases respectively, with 17 bases between them. Germline V gives CDR1 SGDLS, CDR2 YYNGEE. The CDR3 runs 18 residues. In nucleotides, the CDR3 is TGTGCCAGCAGCGTAGAATCACATACCAGGGATACTAATGAAAAACTGTTTTTT. It yields the protein CASSVESHTRDTNEKLFF. Full variable domain (missing parts from reference TRBV9 and TRBJ1-4): DSGVTQTPKHLITATGQRVTLRCSPRSGDLSVYWYQQSLDQGLQFLIQYYNGEERAKGNILERFSAQQFPDLHSELNLSSLELGDSALYFCASSVESHTRDTNEKLFFGSGTQLSVL.

The chain uses TRBV25-1 and TRBJ1-1; 8 bases are shared with TRBD1. This CDR3 is 15 amino acids long. The J segment lost 1 base and the V segment lost 8 bases, leaving 9 bases of the junction unmatched. Germline CDR1 reads MGHDK; CDR2 reads SYGVNS. The CDR3, as DNA: TGTGCCAGCTATGCAGGGGGCAAGGGGAACACTGAAGCTTTCTTT. This gives the protein CASYAGGKGNTEAFF.

This chain links TRBV30 with TRBJ1-1, with D maybe TRBD1 (6 bases). The CDR3 covers 14 residues. The V end lost 8 bases, the J end lost 2 bases, and 18 bases lay between the germline ends. Germline loops: CDR1 GTSNPN, CDR2 SVGIG (reference sequence). CDR3 DNA sequence: TGTGCCGGCTCCTACAGGGATATAAACACTGAAGCTTTCTTT. Amino acid sequence: CAGSYRDINTEAFF.

This clone has just a few counts. The chain is built from TRBV19 and TRBJ2-1; D might be TRBD2 (5 bases). The CDR3 is 14 residues long. CDR1 LNHDA and CDR2 SQIVND come from the germline V gene (reference sequence). V was shortened by 3 bases and J by 9 bases, with 15 bases between the two germline ends. The CDR3 region is CASSMTRVPGEQFF. The CDR3 DNA is TGTGCCAGTAGTATGACGAGGGTCCCAGGTGAGCAGTTCTTC.

This clone was seen a handful of times. The J gene is TRBJ2-6, the V gene TRBV19; D is unresolved. This CDR3 is built from 15 residues. Germline CDR1 reads LNHDA; CDR2 reads SQIVND (reference sequence). V lost 6 bases, J lost 2 bases, and 11 bases lay in between. The CDR3 here is CASSNNRAGANVLTF. DNA for the CDR3: TGTGCCAGTAGCAATAACAGAGCTGGGGCCAACGTCCTGACTTTC.

There are a few counts of this clone. The chain couples TRBV4-2 to TRBJ1-3; a weak D match, TRBD1 (5 bases). Germline CDR1 and CDR2: LGHNA and YNFKEQ. V was pared by 4 bases and J by 0 bases, with 10 bases between. The CDR3 loop spans 15 amino acids. This CDR3 is CASSPGSYSGNTIYF. DNA of the CDR3: TGTGCCAGCAGCCCAGGGTCCTACTCTGGAAACACCATATATTTT.

This sequence joins TRBV29-1 and TRBJ2-1, with 8 bases matching TRBD2. The CDR3 has 15 amino acids. With V trimmed by 2 bases and J by 8 bases, 11 bases remained unmatched. CDR1 and CDR2 (germline): SQVTM, ANQGSEA. The CDR3 is CSVEIFSSGQHEQFF. The CDR3 nucleotides are TGCAGCGTTGAAATTTTCTCTAGCGGGCAACATGAGCAGTTCTTC.

The chain recombines TRBV7-2 with TRBJ1-5; D unresolved. Germline V gene lookup returns CDR1 SGHTA and CDR2 FQGNSA. V shed 4 bases and J shed 12 bases, with 10 bases lying between them. The CDR3 spans 11 residues. This chain's CDR3 is CASSYRDFQHF. DNA for the CDR3: TGTGCCAGCAGCTACCGGGATTTCCAGCATTTT.

V is TRBV6-1 and J is TRBJ2-1, with 7 bases fitting TRBD2. The CDR3 length is 15 residues. Germline trimming cut 6 bases from V and 1 base from J; bases unmatched to any gene: 6. From germline, CDR1 is MNHNS and CDR2 SASEGT. The CDR3 bases are TGTGCCAGCAGCACGAGCGGGAAGTCCTACAATGAGCAGTTCTTC. Translated, it gives CASSTSGKSYNEQFF.

This chain uses TRBV14 with TRBJ2-1, with a tentative D call TRBD1 (6 bases). V lost 1 base and J lost 10, with 20 bases in between. The CDR3 contains 16 residues. Germline CDR1 SGHDN, CDR2 FVKESK. The CDR3 sequence is CASSQAPDSSTREQFF. The CDR3, as DNA: TGTGCCAGCAGCCAAGCCCCGGACAGCTCTACGAGGGAGCAGTTCTTC.

This clone came up a few times. The chain joins TRBV2 to TRBJ2-2; 8 nucleotides agree with TRBD1. CDR1 SNHLY and CDR2 FYNNEI come from the germline V gene. J was trimmed by 6 bases and V by 6 bases; bases with no gene match: 6. This CDR3 is built from 14 residues. The CDR3 bases are TGTGCCAGCAGATGGACAGGGCCTTCCGGGGAGCTGTTTTTT. This codes for CASRWTGPSGELFF.

This clone showed up just a few times. The genes are TRBV25-1 and TRBJ2-5, with D perhaps TRBD1 (6 bases). The CDR3 totals 15 residues. CDR1 is MGHDK and CDR2 is SYGVNS in the germline V gene. The V end lost 4 bases, the J end lost 2 bases, and 14 bases lay between the germline ends. In nucleotides, the CDR3 is TGTGCCAGCAGTGCCACAGGGATCCTTCAAGAGACCCAGTACTTC. Protein product: CASSATGILQETQYF.

The chain uses TRBV5-1 and TRBJ2-4; TRBD1 matches at 7 bases. Germline assignment: CDR1 SGHRS and CDR2 YFSETQ. Trimming at V came to 3 bases and at J to 4 bases, leaving 7 bases not matched to a gene. The CDR3 is made up of 15 amino acids. The DNA of the CDR3 is TGCGCCAGCAGCTCGACAGGGTTTTCAAAAAACATTCAGTACTTC. Protein sequence: CASSSTGFSKNIQYF.

The rearrangement uses TRBV9 and TRBJ2-1, with 12 bases matching TRBD2. The J segment lost 5 bases and the V segment lost 7 bases, leaving 13 bases of the junction unmatched. The germline V gene encodes CDR1 SGDLS and CDR2 YYNGEE. The CDR3 totals 17 residues. In nucleotides, the CDR3 is TGTGCCAGCGGGGCCTTTGCTAGCGGGAGGGGGGACAATGAGCAGTTCTTC. This gives the protein CASGAFASGRGDNEQFF.

The chain employs TRBV6-8 and TRBJ1-5; D is ambiguous. The CDR3 contains 14 residues. Trimming cost V 8 bases and J 2 bases, with 13 bases left between them. The germline gives CDR1 MNHGY, CDR2 SAAAGT. This CDR3 reads CASRQCKCNQPQHF. For the CDR3, the DNA is TGTGCCAGCCGACAATGTAAGTGCAATCAGCCCCAGCATTTT.

This sequence joins TRBV7-3 and TRBJ2-5; 8 nucleotides match TRBD2. The junction had 8 bases not matched to a gene; V was cut back by 6 bases and J by 5 bases. The CDR3 consists of 14 residues. CDR1 and CDR2 (germline): SGHTA, FQGTGA. CDR3: CASSSDGRVETQYF. CDR3 coding DNA: TGTGCCAGCAGTTCGGACGGGAGGGTGGAGACCCAGTACTTC.

This clone was seen more than once but under ten times. This rearrangement joins TRBV5-1 to TRBJ2-1; 7 bases align to TRBD2. V lost 0 bases, J lost 3 bases, and 3 bases stayed unmatched. The germline V gene has CDR1 SGHRS and CDR2 YFSETQ. This CDR3 region has 15 residues. This CDR3 reads CASSLALADYNEQFF. DNA for the CDR3: TGCGCCAGCAGCTTGGCCCTAGCGGACTACAATGAGCAGTTCTTC.

J is TRBJ1-2 and V is TRBV30; D may be TRBD1 (5 bases). V dropped 5 bases and J dropped 5 bases, with 15 bases sitting between them. The CDR3 totals 13 residues. Looked up from germline, CDR1 is GTSNPN and CDR2 is SVGIG (reference sequence). CDR3 sequence: CAWVPGKWYGYTF. The CDR3 coding sequence is TGTGCCTGGGTACCAGGGAAGTGGTATGGCTACACCTTC.

The chain has TRBV5-4 and TRBJ2-3, with 11 positions matching TRBD2. Looked up from germline, CDR1 is SGHNT and CDR2 is YYREEE (reference sequence). The CDR3 sequence is 16 residues long. V lost 4 bases and J lost 3; bases outside the gene matches: 7. CDR3: CASSQPGLAATDTQYF. The CDR3 nucleotides read TGTGCCAGCAGCCAACCGGGACTAGCGGCTACAGATACGCAGTATTTT.

This clone has just a few counts. The chain couples TRBV29-1 to TRBJ2-1, with D possibly matching TRBD2 (6 bases). Germline V gene sequence: CDR1 SQVTM, CDR2 ANQGSEA. Trimming removed 7 bases from V and 0 bases from J, with 10 bases in between. This CDR3 spans 13 amino acids. The CDR3 sequence is CSGGVSSYNEQFF. The CDR3 DNA is TGCAGCGGGGGGGTTAGCTCCTACAATGAGCAGTTCTTC.

This clone has just a few counts. The genes are TRBV7-9 and TRBJ2-1, with D tentatively TRBD1 (5 bases). Trimming shortened V by 7 bases and J by 0 bases, and 19 bases separated the two germline ends. CDR3 length equals 17 residues. In germline, CDR1 is SEHNR, CDR2 FQNEAQ (reference sequence). CDR3 sequence: CASIGQGLGNSYNEQFF. CDR3 in DNA: TGTGCCAGCATTGGGCAGGGTCTGGGAAACTCCTACAATGAGCAGTTCTTC.

There are a few counts of this clone. This chain uses TRBV28 with TRBJ2-3; the D gene is possibly TRBD1 (5 bases). The germline CDR1 and CDR2 sequences are MDHEN and SYDVKM. V was pared by 1 base and J by 8 bases, with 13 bases between. This CDR3 comprises 14 residues. Written as DNA, the CDR3 is TGTGCCAGCAGTTTATTTCAGGGTGTGGGTACGCAGTATTTT. Translating it yields CASSLFQGVGTQYF. The entire variable domain, with the rest obtained from reference TRBV28 and TRBJ2-3, is as follows: DVKVTQSSRYLVKRTGEKVFLECVQDMDHENMFWYRQDPGLGLRLIYFSYDVKMKEKGDIPEGYSVSREKKERFSLILESASTNQTSMYLCASSLFQGVGTQYFGPGTRLTVL.

The rearrangement uses TRBV29-1 and TRBJ2-7; 8 bases agree with TRBD2. The J segment lost 0 bases and the V segment lost 7 bases, leaving 8 bases of the junction unmatched. From germline, CDR1 is SQVTM and CDR2 ANQGSEA. The CDR3 extends over 14 amino acids. CDR3 sequence (DNA): TGCAGCGGGGGTAGCGGGACAAACTCCTACGAGCAGTACTTC. Translating it yields CSGGSGTNSYEQYF.

This chain links TRBV4-3 with TRBJ1-2; TRBD1 matches at 10 bases. Germline loops: CDR1 LGHNA, CDR2 YSLEER. V gave up 4 bases and J gave up 2 bases; unmatched junction bases: 4. This CDR3 region has 15 residues. The CDR3 nucleotides are TGCGCCAGCAGCCGCGGACAGGGGGGGAACTATGGCTACACCTTC. This translates into CASSRGQGGNYGYTF.